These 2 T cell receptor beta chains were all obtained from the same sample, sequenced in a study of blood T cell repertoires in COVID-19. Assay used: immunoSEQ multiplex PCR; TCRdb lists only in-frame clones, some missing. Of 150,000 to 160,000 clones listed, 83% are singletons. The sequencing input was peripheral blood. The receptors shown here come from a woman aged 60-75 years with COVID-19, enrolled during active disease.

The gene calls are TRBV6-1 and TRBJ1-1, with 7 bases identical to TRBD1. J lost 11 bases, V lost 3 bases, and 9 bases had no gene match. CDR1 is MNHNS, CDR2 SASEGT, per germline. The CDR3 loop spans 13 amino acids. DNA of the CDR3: TGTGCCAGCAGTGACCAGGGGGGTATGTGGGCTTTCTTT. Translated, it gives CASSDQGGMWAFF.

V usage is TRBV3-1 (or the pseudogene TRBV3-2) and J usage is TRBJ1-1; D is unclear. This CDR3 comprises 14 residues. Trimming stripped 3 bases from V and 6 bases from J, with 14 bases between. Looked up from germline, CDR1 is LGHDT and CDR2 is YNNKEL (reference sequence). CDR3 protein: CASSHPPPRPEAFF. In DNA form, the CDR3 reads TGTGCCAGCAGCCACCCCCCTCCGAGGCCTGAAGCTTTCTTT.